A selection of T cell receptor beta chains follows, all from one sample in a study of T cell repertoires in cytomegalovirus infection. TCRdb processed the reads anew with MiXCR; each CDR3 protein has one entry. Of 630,000 or so distinct CDR3 sequences listed, approximately 24% are singletons. Sequencing used CD8+ T cells from PBMCs. These receptors were obtained from a human donor in good health (CMV status not recorded). Some clones in this sample may be carry-over from other donors' samples. Both conserved end residues are part of each CDR3. The D gene is left open where the match is weak. Some rows have no size entry. The others give once, few or many, or a class for an expanded clone.

D gene,J gene,clone size,V gene,CDR3 DNA,CDR3 protein
TRBD2,TRBJ2-3,many,TRBV6-1,TGTGCCAGCAGTGAATTTAGCGGGGGGGCAGATACGCAGTATTTT,CASSEFSGGADTQYF
-,TRBJ1-2,-,TRBV6-5,TGTGCCAGCAGTTACTCGCTTTTCCCAGTTAACTATGGCTACACCTTC,CASSYSLFPVNYGYTF
-,TRBJ2-3,few,TRBV12-3/TRBV12-4,TGTGCCAGCAGGCCGCCCGGAGATACGCAGTATTTT,CASRPPGDTQYF
TRBD1,TRBJ2-5,few,TRBV7-2,TGTGCCAGCAGCTTAGAAGGACAGGTCTGGGAACAAGAGACCCAGTACTTC,CASSLEGQVWEQETQYF
TRBD1,TRBJ2-1,few,TRBV11-2,TGTGCCAGCAGCTTAGCGACAGGGGGGTTGAATGAGCAGTTCTTC,CASSLATGGLNEQFF
-,TRBJ2-5,many,TRBV7-9,TGTGCCAGCAGTCCGACGGGACAAGAGACCCAGTACTTC,CASSPTGQETQYF
-,TRBJ2-1,many,TRBV7-9,TGTGCCAGCAGCCCGGCCCCGTTGGAGCAGTTCTTC,CASSPAPLEQFF
-,TRBJ1-1,once,TRBV12-3/TRBV12-4,TGTGCCAGCAGTTTACTTCTGGGGGCAGGGACTGAAGCTTTCTTT,CASSLLLGAGTEAFF
TRBD1,TRBJ2-2,-,TRBV11-2,TGTGCCAGCAGCTTAAAGAGGGGGCAAGGCACCGGGGAGCTGTTTTTT,CASSLKRGQGTGELFF
-,TRBJ2-2,-,TRBV27,TGTGCCAGCAGTTTAAGAGGGACGCTCACCGGGGAGCTGTTTTTT,CASSLRGTLTGELFF
-,TRBJ2-2,-,TRBV13,TGTGCCAGCAGCTTAGAAAGGGTCAGCACCGGGGAGCTGTTTTTT,CASSLERVSTGELFF
-,TRBJ1-2,-,TRBV29-1,TGCAGCGTTGTACAGGGAAATAACTATGGCTACACCTTC,CSVVQGNNYGYTF
TRBD2,TRBJ2-5,few,TRBV12-3/TRBV12-4,TGTGCCAGCAGTAATCTAGCGGGGGGTCAAGAGACCCAGTACTTC,CASSNLAGGQETQYF
TRBD1,TRBJ2-1,once,TRBV19,TGTGCCAGTAGGTATAGAGCACAGGGGCCATACAATGAGCAGTTCTTC,CASRYRAQGPYNEQFF
-,TRBJ2-3,-,TRBV4-2,TGTGCCAGCAGCCAGCGGGCAGGGGGGAGGACAGATACGCAGTATTTT,CASSQRAGGRTDTQYF
-,TRBJ2-7,-,TRBV7-9,TGTGCCAGCAGCCGGCCAACCGAGTACGAGCAGTACTTC,CASSRPTEYEQYF
TRBD1,TRBJ2-3,-,TRBV5-5,TGTGCCAGCAGCTTGGAGGGGACAGTTAGCACAGATACGCAGTATTTT,CASSLEGTVSTDTQYF
TRBD1,TRBJ1-2,-,TRBV25-1,TGTGCCAGTGAAACAGGGGGCAATGGCTACACCTTC,CASETGGNGYTF
TRBD1,TRBJ1-2,few,TRBV28,TGTGCCAGCGAACAGGGGATCGGCTACACCTTC,CASEQGIGYTF
-,TRBJ2-1,-,TRBV7-9,TGTGCCAGCAGCTTAACTAGGCCCCAGGGGGGACAGTTCTTC,CASSLTRPQGGQFF
TRBD2,TRBJ2-3,-,TRBV28,TGTGCCAGCAGTTTTATGAGCGGGGGGGCCCAGTGGACAGATACGCAGTATTTT,CASSFMSGGAQWTDTQYF
-,TRBJ2-2,many,TRBV7-8,TGTGCCAGCAGCACTCCCGGGAACACCGGGGAGCTGTTTTTT,CASSTPGNTGELFF
TRBD1,TRBJ1-2,few,TRBV20-1,TGCAGTGCTAGACCCGCTGGGGACAGGGGTAGGGATGGCTATGGCTACACCTTC,CSARPAGDRGRDGYGYTF
-,TRBJ1-1,many,TRBV5-5,TGTGCCAGCAGCTTGGAATACAATAGGGGTTTTAACACTGAAGCTTTCTTT,CASSLEYNRGFNTEAFF
TRBD1,TRBJ1-1,-,TRBV13,TGTGCCAGCAGCAGGGATAGGGACAGGGTCTCCGAAGCTTTCTTT,CASSRDRDRVSEAFF
-,TRBJ2-1,-,TRBV6-5,TGTGCCAGCGGGGAACATGAGCAGTTCTTC,CASGEHEQFF
-,TRBJ2-3,-,TRBV20-1,TGCAGGTTGGGGGGCGTGAGTTCAAGAGATACGCAGTATTTT,CRLGGVSSRDTQYF
-,TRBJ2-7,many,TRBV27,TGTGCCAGCAGTTCGACATCAAGACGGACCTACGAGCAGTACTTC,CASSSTSRRTYEQYF